These 17 T cell receptor beta chains originate from one sample sequenced in a study of T cells after yellow fever vaccination. TCRdb re-analysed the 5' RACE reads in MiXCR, keeping a single row per CDR3 protein. This sample has some 220,000 distinct CDR3 sequences, with under 3.5% found just once. Sample: CD4+ T cells sorted from PBMCs, taken 10 days after the yellow fever booster vaccination. Receptor source: a young man who received the YFV17D yellow fever vaccine.

The chain recombines TRBV3-1 with TRBJ2-5, with D perhaps given as TRBD1 or TRBD2 (5 bases each). Germline-derived CDR1 and CDR2 are LGHDT and YNNKEL (reference sequence). The CDR3 covers 13 residues. V gave up 6 bases and J gave up 7 bases, with 15 bases separating them. The CDR3 DNA is TGTGCCAGCAGTCAGCAGGGTGCGGGGACCCAGTACTTC. Translating it yields CASSQQGAGTQYF.

CDR3 in amino acids: CSVEPEDTNTGELFF. The DNA for the CDR3 is TGCAGCGTTGAACCAGAGGACACGAACACCGGGGAGCTGTTTTTT. The chain combines TRBV29-1 with TRBJ2-2; tentatively, D is TRBD1 (5 bases). The CDR3 sequence is 15 residues long. CDR1 SQVTM and CDR2 ANQGSEA come from the germline V gene. V lost 2 bases to trimming and J lost 0 bases, with 10 bases between them.

The chain joins TRBV4-2 to TRBJ2-3, with D possibly called TRBD1 or TRBD2 (6 bases each). Trimming shortened V by 1 base and J by 4 bases, and 15 bases separated the two germline ends. The CDR3 is 16 amino acids. Per germline, CDR1 LGHNA and CDR2 YNFKEQ. The CDR3 spells CASSQVPGEVADTQYF. In DNA form, the CDR3 reads TGTGCCAGCAGCCAAGTCCCAGGGGAGGTAGCAGATACGCAGTATTTT.

This clonotype turned up a few times. The V call is TRBV3-1, the J call TRBJ2-5, with 7 bases identical to TRBD1. V shed 3 bases, J shed 5 bases, and the junction held 6 bases outside the gene matches. The CDR3 sequence is 14 residues long. The germline V gene has CDR1 LGHDT and CDR2 YNNKEL (reference sequence). The CDR3 sequence is CASSHRDSWETQYF. The CDR3 DNA follows: TGTGCCAGCAGCCATCGGGACAGCTGGGAGACCCAGTACTTC.

A few counts support this clonotype. V and J are TRBV7-2 and TRBJ2-5; D not resolved. Germline V gene lookup returns CDR1 SGHTA and CDR2 FQGNSA. V dropped 1 base and J dropped 2 bases, with 11 bases sitting between them. This CDR3 comprises 15 residues. Written as DNA, the CDR3 is TGTGCCAGCAGCTTAGTCCGGCACAGACAAGAGACCCAGTACTTC. Translating gives CASSLVRHRQETQYF.

This clonotype came up a few times. This chain connects TRBV29-1 to TRBJ2-5; 7 bases map to TRBD2. The CDR3 extends over 11 amino acids. After removal of 5 bases from V and 7 bases from J, the junction contained 4 bases not matched to a gene. Germline assignment: CDR1 SQVTM and CDR2 ANQGSEA. DNA for the CDR3: TGCAGCGTTTCTGGCGGGGGGACCCAGTACTTC. This encodes CSVSGGGTQYF.

Many counts were recorded for this clonotype. The V and J genes are TRBV5-1 and TRBJ1-1, with D perhaps matching TRBD1 (6 bases). V dropped 4 bases and J dropped 11 bases, with 18 bases sitting between them. Germline V lookup: CDR1 SGHRS, CDR2 YFSETQ. The CDR3 is 13 residues long. The DNA of the CDR3 is TGCGCCAGCAGCCCCAGGGGTATAGAAGAGGCTTTCTTT. Its protein is CASSPRGIEEAFF.

This clonotype was detected many times. The chain recombines TRBV5-1 with TRBJ2-6, with 11 bases fitting TRBD1. Germline CDR1 is SGHRS and CDR2 is YFSETQ. Unmatched junction bases numbered 5, after V lost 2 bases and J lost 4 bases. CDR3 length equals 17 residues. The CDR3 sequence is CASSFGQGAHGANVLTF. The CDR3 DNA follows: TGCGCCAGCAGCTTCGGACAGGGGGCGCACGGGGCCAACGTCCTGACTTTC.

In this sample, this clonotype turned up a few times. This sequence joins TRBV24-1 and TRBJ2-6, with no clear D. The CDR3 is 14 residues long. V lost 8 bases, J lost 3 bases, and 10 bases lay in between. Germline assignment: CDR1 KGHDR and CDR2 SFDVKD. This chain's CDR3 is CATTEYIGANVLTF. CDR3 coding DNA: TGTGCCACCACCGAATACATTGGGGCCAACGTCCTGACTTTC.

V and J are TRBV20-1 and TRBJ2-2; TRBD2 matches 9 bases. The CDR3 loop spans 13 amino acids. Germline V CDR1 and CDR2: DFQATT, SNEGSKA (reference sequence). Unmatched junction bases numbered 6, after V lost 5 bases and J lost 8 bases. DNA of the CDR3: TGCAGTGCTCGGGGACTAGCCGGGGGGGAGCTGTTTTTT. Its protein is CSARGLAGGELFF.

A few counts support this clonotype. The chain carries TRBV30 and TRBJ2-1; possible D gene TRBD1, 6 bases. The germline CDR1 and CDR2 sequences are GTSNPN and SVGIG (reference sequence). V lost 8 bases and J 4 bases, leaving 15 bases between the germline ends. CDR3 length: 13 amino acids. In nucleotides, the CDR3 is TGTGCCAAGTCGAGGGGGATGTACAATGAGCAGTTCTTC. Translating gives CAKSRGMYNEQFF.

A few counts support this clonotype. The chain joins TRBV6-5 to TRBJ2-2; 15 bases align to TRBD2. This CDR3 region has 15 residues. J gave up 6 bases and V 5 bases, and 1 base lay outside the gene matches. CDR1 is MNHEY, CDR2 SVGAGI, per germline. The CDR3 DNA reads TGTGCCAGCAGTGGACTAGCGGGGGGGTCCGGGGAGCTGTTTTTT. This codes for CASSGLAGGSGELFF.

This clonotype was found many times. The genes are TRBV6-2 or TRBV6-3 and TRBJ2-3; weak D call: TRBD1 (6 bases). The germline V and J ends were trimmed by 2 bases and 4 bases, with 13 bases remaining between them. Looked up from germline, CDR1 is MNHEY and CDR2 is SVGEGT. The CDR3 loop spans 15 amino acids. The CDR3 DNA reads TGTGCCAGCAGTTACAAGGGGGAAAGGGCAGATACGCAGTATTTT. Its translation: CASSYKGERADTQYF.

This clonotype was seen at least ten times. The chain links TRBV12-3 or TRBV12-4 to TRBJ1-2, with TRBD1 identical over 12 bases. CDR3 length equals 15 residues. Trimming removed 4 bases from V and 7 bases from J; junction bases left unmatched: 7. The CDR3 DNA reads as TGTGCCAGCAGTTATGGGACAGGGGGCTCCACTGGCTACACCTTC. It yields the protein CASSYGTGGSTGYTF.

CDR3 region: CATWGQNNQPQHF. CDR3 DNA sequence: TGTGCCACCTGGGGCCAGAACAACCAGCCCCAGCATTTT. The chain employs TRBV19 and TRBJ1-5; a weak D match, TRBD1 (5 bases). The CDR3 is 13 residues long. Germline CDR1 and CDR2: LNHDA and SQIVND (reference sequence). The V end lost 10 bases, the J end lost 7 bases, and 17 bases lay between the germline ends.

This clonotype was found many times. V usage is TRBV7-9 and J usage is TRBJ1-1; unclear D gene. The germline V and J ends were trimmed by 10 bases and 8 bases, with 17 bases remaining between them. The CDR3 loop spans 12 amino acids. The germline CDR1 and CDR2 sequences are SEHNR and FQNEAQ (reference sequence). The CDR3 nucleotides read TGTGCCACGCGGGGTAGGGTTGACGAAGCTTTCTTT. It specifies CATRGRVDEAFF.

There are a few counts of this clonotype. V is TRBV15 and J is TRBJ1-3; D is ambiguous. The V end lost 0 bases, the J end lost 1 base, and 10 bases lay between the germline ends. The CDR3 has 16 residues. Germline V lookup: CDR1 LNHNV, CDR2 YYDKDF (reference sequence). CDR3 amino acids: CATSRDLVLSGNTIYF. The CDR3 DNA reads as TGTGCCACCAGCAGAGATCTTGTCCTATCTGGAAACACCATATATTTT.